A selection of T cell receptor beta chains follows, all from one sample in a study of immune heterogeneity within non-small cell lung tumors. One entry per CDR3 protein results from TCRdb running MiXCR on the multiplex PCR reads. The table lists about 2,000 distinct CDR3 sequences, more than 25% of them singletons. Sample: lung tumor tissue. The receptors here all came from a woman in her fifties or sixties with non-small cell lung cancer. The CDR3 runs from the conserved cysteine through the conserved F or W. A D gene is named only where the DNA matches it firmly. Clone size is not always given. Where it is, it says once, few, many or a class for expanded clones.

>TRBD2|TRBV2|medium-sized|TRBJ2-2
TGTGCCAGCAGTGGAGCTAGCGGGGGGAACACCGGGGAGCTGTTTTTT
CASSGASGGNTGELFF
>NA|TRBV12-3/TRBV12-4|large|TRBJ2-5
TGTGCCAGCTGTTGGGGGCAAGAGACCCAGTACTTC
CASCWGQETQYF
>NA|TRBV20-1|once|TRBJ1-1
TGCAGTGCTAGAGATTTGAGCGTAACTGAAGCTTTCTTT
CSARDLSVTEAFF
>NA|TRBV27|few|TRBJ2-1
TGTGCCAGCAAGCTAGCCGCTACCAATGAGCAGTTCTTC
CASKLAATNEQFF
>TRBD1|TRBV7-8|NA|TRBJ2-3
TGTGCCAGCAGCTTAGCGGCGACAGGGGGCCCAGATACGCAGTATTTT
CASSLAATGGPDTQYF
>NA|TRBV20-1|NA|TRBJ2-7
TGCAGTGCTAGTGAGGTAACTAGCTGGAGGTACGAGCAGTACTTC
CSASEVTSWRYEQYF
>NA|TRBV6-6|NA|TRBJ2-3
TGTGCCAGCAGTTTAACTAGACGTGGCACAGATACGCAGTATTTT
CASSLTRRGTDTQYF
>NA|TRBV6-1|NA|TRBJ2-4
TGTGCCAGCAGTGAAGCCCAGGGAGCCAAAAACATTCAGTACTTC
CASSEAQGAKNIQYF
>TRBD1|TRBV5-1|medium-sized|TRBJ2-7
TGCGCCAGCAGCCTCGACAGGGAGTATTACGAGCAGTACTTC
CASSLDREYYEQYF
>TRBD1|TRBV3-1|NA|TRBJ1-5
TGTGACAGCAGCCAAGATTGGGGGGGACAGGGGGTTAGGGGCAATAAGCCCCAGCATTTT
CDSSQDWGGQGVRGNKPQHF
>NA|TRBV20-1|medium-sized|TRBJ1-4
TGCAGTGCTAGAGATATGGTTGTGAATGAAAAACTGTTTTTT
CSARDMVVNEKLFF
>TRBD1|TRBV5-1|NA|TRBJ2-7
TGCGCCAGCAGCTTGATACAGGGGATCGACGAGCAGTACTTC
CASSLIQGIDEQYF
>NA|TRBV2|medium-sized|TRBJ1-2
TGTGCCAGCAGGTCCCGGGACAAGGATGGCTACACCTTC
CASRSRDKDGYTF
>TRBD2|TRBV5-1|few|TRBJ2-2
TGCGCCAGCAGCCTGGATGAAACCGGGACTAGTACGAACACCGGGGAGCTGTTTTTT
CASSLDETGTSTNTGELFF
>NA|TRBV28|NA|TRBJ2-7
TGTGCCAGCAGCTTGACATACGAGCAATACTTC
CASSLTYEQYF
>TRBD1|TRBV20-1|medium-sized|TRBJ1-5
TGCAGTCGACAGGGAATATTCCCCGATCAGCCCCAGCATTTT
CSRQGIFPDQPQHF
>NA|TRBV20-1|NA|TRBJ2-1
TGCAGTGCCAATCCGGCTGGTAGCGGTACTGAGCAGTTCTTC
CSANPAGSGTEQFF
>NA|TRBV30|medium-sized|TRBJ2-7
TGTGCCTGGAGTGTGGGTTTTTACGAGCAGTACTTC
CAWSVGFYEQYF
>NA|TRBV7-7|NA|TRBJ2-3
TGTGCTAGCAGCTTAGTCAGCACAGATACGCAGTATTTT
CASSLVSTDTQYF
>NA|TRBV7-9|NA|TRBJ2-2
TGTTCCAGCAAAACCGGGGAGCTGTTTTTT
CSSKTGELFF
>NA|TRBV20-1|NA|TRBJ2-7
TGCAGTGCTAGATTTGACTACACAGACGAGCAGTACTTC
CSARFDYTDEQYF
>TRBD1|TRBV6-2/TRBV6-3|medium-sized|TRBJ1-2
TGTGCCAGCATCAAGGGACAGGGGGATAGAGGCTACACCTTC
CASIKGQGDRGYTF
>NA|TRBV6-1|few|TRBJ2-6
TGTGCCAGCAGTGAAGTGCTATCTGGGGCCAACGTCCTGACTTTC
CASSEVLSGANVLTF
>NA|TRBV6-5|NA|TRBJ2-2
TGTGCCAGCAGTTACTTGGGGGCAGGCGGGGAGCTGTTTTTT
CASSYLGAGGELFF
>TRBD1|TRBV13|medium-sized|TRBJ2-7
TGTGCCAGCAGCTTCAGGCAGGGGGCCAACGAGCAGTACTTC
CASSFRQGANEQYF
>NA|TRBV30|few|TRBJ1-5
TGTGCCTGGAGTGCCCCCTGGGGGGGCGCCGGCAATCAGCCCCAGCATTTT
CAWSAPWGGAGNQPQHF
>TRBD2|TRBV6-1|NA|TRBJ2-1
TGTGCCAGCAGTGGGATAGCGGGGACCTACGATGAGCAGTTCTTC
CASSGIAGTYDEQFF
>TRBD2|TRBV20-1|NA|TRBJ2-5
TGCAGTGCTAGAGATTGGAGAGGACTAGCCTTGACCCAGTACTTC
CSARDWRGLALTQYF
>TRBD1|TRBV28|large|TRBJ1-4
TGTGCCAGCAGTCCCGGACAGGGAGGAAATGAAAAACTGTTTTTT
CASSPGQGGNEKLFF
>NA|TRBV28|NA|TRBJ2-3
TGTGCCAGCACCCCCACGAATGGTTATACGCAGTATTTT
CASTPTNGYTQYF
>NA|TRBV7-6|NA|TRBJ1-1
TGTGCCAGCATCCTACAGCTGAACACTGAAGCTTTCTTT
CASILQLNTEAFF
>NA|TRBV27|large|TRBJ2-1
TGTGCCAGCAGTTTATCGAACCCAGCAAATGAGCAGTTCTTC
CASSLSNPANEQFF
>TRBD2|TRBV20-1|NA|TRBJ2-7
TGCAGTGCCCCCGTTAGCGGGAGGGCCGTCTCCTACGAGCAGTACTTC
CSAPVSGRAVSYEQYF
>TRBD1|TRBV20-1|NA|TRBJ2-2
TGCAGTGCTAGAAAAGCACCGGGACAGGGGGCGGTCGGGGAGCTGTTTTTT
CSARKAPGQGAVGELFF
>TRBD2|TRBV5-1|NA|TRBJ2-7
TGCGCCAGCAGCTTGGTACCCATGACTAGCGGGAGGGTAACCGAGCAGTACTTC
CASSLVPMTSGRVTEQYF
>NA|TRBV19|NA|TRBJ1-5
TGTGCCAGTTCGGCGGGCCAGCCCCAGCATTTT
CASSAGQPQHF
>NA|TRBV3-1|few|TRBJ2-1
TGTGCCAGCAGGGGCTACTATGAGCAGTTCTTC
CASRGYYEQFF
>NA|TRBV27|few|TRBJ2-2
TGTGCCAGCAGTTTATCTTGGGCGGTCACCGGGGAGCTGTTTTTT
CASSLSWAVTGELFF
>NA|TRBV6-2/TRBV6-3|medium-sized|TRBJ2-2
TGTGCCAGCAGTTACTCAGGGTCCCCCGGGGAGCTGTTTTTT
CASSYSGSPGELFF
>TRBD1|TRBV7-2|medium-sized|TRBJ2-3
TGTGCCAGCAGCTTAGGGACAGGGCCAGATACGCAGTATTTT
CASSLGTGPDTQYF
>NA|TRBV29-1|medium-sized|TRBJ1-3
TGCAGCGCAGTCTCTGGAAACACCATATATTTT
CSAVSGNTIYF
>NA|TRBV27|NA|TRBJ1-6
TGTGCCAGCAGTTTAAGGCAGAATAATTCACCCCTCCACTTT
CASSLRQNNSPLHF
>NA|TRBV30|NA|TRBJ2-6
TGTGCCTGGAACTCCTTGGGACTCAACTCTGGGGCCAACGTCCTGACTTTC
CAWNSLGLNSGANVLTF
>NA|TRBV6-2/TRBV6-3|NA|TRBJ2-7
TGTGCCAGCAGCGAGTTAGACGAGCAGTACTTC
CASSELDEQYF